Listed below are T cell receptor beta chains from one sample, sequenced in a study of blood T cells in healthy people across ages. Each CDR3 protein is one row after TCRdb ran MiXCR on the 5' RACE reads. The data contain hundreds of thousands of distinct CDR3 sequences, around 54% of them singletons. Sequencing was done on a sample of blood. The receptors stem from a man aged 60 to 75 in good health. Each CDR3 is given with its conserved first and last residue. Each record gives: clone size, D gene, J gene, V gene, CDR3 DNA, CDR3 protein. A D gene is named only where the DNA matches it firmly. Some rows mark clone size as missing; the rest say once, few, many or name a class of expanded clone.

NA,NA,TRBJ1-1,TRBV10-3,TGTGCCATCAGTGAACCCAGCGGGTTCGCTTTCTTT,CAISEPSGFAFF
few,NA,TRBJ2-6,TRBV7-7,TGTGCCAGCAGCTTTCAATATTTGTCCCTTCTGACAGGACGGGCCTGTGGGGCCAACGTCCTGACTTTC,CASSFQYLSLLTGRACGANVLTF
few,TRBD2,TRBJ2-7,TRBV7-8,TGTGCCAGCAGCTCCAGCGGGGGCCACTACAATGAGCAGTACTTC,CASSSSGGHYNEQYF
NA,NA,TRBJ1-2,TRBV6-1,TGTGCCAGCAGTGAAGGGGGGGCACTCTTTGGCTACACCTTC,CASSEGGALFGYTF
NA,NA,TRBJ2-2,TRBV21-1,TGTGCCAGCACCGGCAGACTAGCGCGGTACACCGGGGAGCTGTTTTTT,CASTGRLARYTGELFF
once,TRBD1,TRBJ1-5,TRBV4-1,TGCGCCAGCAGCCAACTAACAGGGGATCAGCCCCAGCATTTT,CASSQLTGDQPQHF
NA,TRBD2,TRBJ2-5,TRBV7-9,TGTGCCAGCATCCCCGTCGGGGGGACGGGGACCCAGTACTTC,CASIPVGGTGTQYF
few,TRBD2,TRBJ2-5,TRBV29-1,TGCAGTACTAGCGGGGGCTTCCAAGAGACCCAGTACTTC,CSTSGGFQETQYF
few,TRBD1,TRBJ2-5,TRBV24-1,TGTGCCACCAGTGATTTGAAACCGGGACAGCAAGAGACCCAGTACTTC,CATSDLKPGQQETQYF
few,NA,TRBJ2-1,TRBV20-1,TGCAGTGCTAGAGCAGAGGGGGCCTACAATGAGCAGTTCTTC,CSARAEGAYNEQFF
few,TRBD2,TRBJ2-3,TRBV29-1,TGCAGCGTCCGATCAGCGGGGAGGCCCACAGATACGCAGTATTTT,CSVRSAGRPTDTQYF
NA,TRBD2,TRBJ2-3,TRBV4-1,TGCGCCAGCAGCCAAGTTACTAGCGTTGGCACAGATACGCAGTATTTT,CASSQVTSVGTDTQYF
NA,TRBD1,TRBJ1-2,TRBV5-1,TGCGCCAGCAGCTTGGCGCGACAGGGGTACGATGGCTACACCTTC,CASSLARQGYDGYTF
NA,TRBD1,TRBJ1-5,TRBV20-1,TGCAGTGCTACGGCGACAGGGGCCAATCAGCCCCAGCATTTT,CSATATGANQPQHF
few,TRBD2,TRBJ2-5,TRBV20-1,TGCAGTGCTATCCCGACTAGCGGGGGAGGGGAGACCCAGTACTTC,CSAIPTSGGGETQYF
NA,NA,TRBJ2-3,TRBV7-2,TGTGCCAGCAGTTCCCAGGGTGATTCGGATACGCAGTATTTT,CASSSQGDSDTQYF
few,NA,TRBJ2-7,TRBV5-1,TGCGCCAGCGCCCGGGACGTATCCTACGAGCAGTACTTC,CASARDVSYEQYF
NA,TRBD2,TRBJ2-3,TRBV15,TGTGCTACCAGCATGGAAAGGACTAGCGTTCAGAAGTATTTT,CATSMERTSVQKYF
NA,NA,TRBJ1-2,TRBV7-9,TGTGCCAGCAGCCCGATAACGGGGCATGGCTACACCTTC,CASSPITGHGYTF
few,NA,TRBJ1-4,TRBV12-3/TRBV12-4,TGTGCCAGCACCCGCCGACAGACCGATAATGAAAAACTGTTTTTT,CASTRRQTDNEKLFF
NA,NA,TRBJ1-1,TRBV6-1,TGTGCCAGCAAGCGGGGGCAGAGGACTGAAGCTTTCTTT,CASKRGQRTEAFF
NA,TRBD2,TRBJ2-3,TRBV7-2,TGTGCCAGCAGCTATCGAGGTAGCGGGGGTGGCGATACGCAGTATTTT,CASSYRGSGGGDTQYF
NA,TRBD2,TRBJ2-3,TRBV4-2,TGTGCCAGCAGCCAAGATAGTACACTAGCGCCCGCAGATACGCAGTATTTT,CASSQDSTLAPADTQYF
few,NA,TRBJ2-6,TRBV6-5,TGTGCCAGCAGTTACTGGGGGGCTTCTGGGGCCAACGTCCTGACTTTC,CASSYWGASGANVLTF
NA,NA,TRBJ2-1,TRBV5-1,TGCGCCAGCAGTACAGGGCGATACAATGAGCAGTTCTTC,CASSTGRYNEQFF
NA,NA,TRBJ1-5,TRBV9,TGTGCCAGCAGCGTGGGGATCAATAGCAATCAGCCCCAGCATTTT,CASSVGINSNQPQHF
NA,TRBD2,TRBJ2-7,TRBV14,TGTGCCAGCAGCTACCGGGGGCCTAGCGGGGGTGGTCGGTCCTACGAGCAGTACTTC,CASSYRGPSGGGRSYEQYF
few,TRBD2,TRBJ2-1,TRBV7-2,TGTGCCAGCAGCTTAACCGGGGGGTTCGATGAGCAGTTCTTC,CASSLTGGFDEQFF
once,TRBD2,TRBJ2-1,TRBV29-1,TGCAGCGCTACTACTAGCGGGCAATACAATGAGCAGTTCTTC,CSATTSGQYNEQFF
many,TRBD1,TRBJ2-2,TRBV4-1,TGCGCCAGCAGCCAAGTTCAGGGGGACACCGGGGAGCTGTTTTTT,CASSQVQGDTGELFF
NA,NA,TRBJ2-3,TRBV7-6,TGTGCCAGCAGCCCTGGGGTTCAGGCCCGCACAGATACGCAGTATTTT,CASSPGVQARTDTQYF
NA,NA,TRBJ2-4,TRBV5-1,TGCGCCAGCAGCTTGAGCCAACTAGGAGTCAAAAACATTCAGTACTTC,CASSLSQLGVKNIQYF
once,NA,TRBJ2-5,TRBV9,TGTGCCAGCAGCGTAGCCACAGGGTGGCAAGAGACCCAGTACTTC,CASSVATGWQETQYF
NA,NA,TRBJ1-4,TRBV15,TGTGCCACCAGCAGAGGGGACGGTACTAATGAAAAACTGTTTTTT,CATSRGDGTNEKLFF
NA,TRBD2,TRBJ2-3,TRBV9,TGTGCCAGCAGCGTCGGGGCTAGCGGGGACAGCACAGATACGCAGTATTTT,CASSVGASGDSTDTQYF
NA,NA,TRBJ2-1,TRBV7-2,TGTGCCAGCACCGTACCCCGAGTACAGGGTAACAATGAGCAGTTCTTC,CASTVPRVQGNNEQFF
few,NA,TRBJ2-1,TRBV7-2,TGTGCCAGCAGCTTAGCGGAAGTTAATGAGCAGTTCTTC,CASSLAEVNEQFF
few,TRBD1,TRBJ2-5,TRBV7-9,TGTGCCAGCAGTCCCGGGACAGCAGTCGGGACCCAGTACTTC,CASSPGTAVGTQYF
NA,TRBD1,TRBJ1-4,TRBV5-6,TGTGCCAGCAGCGGACAGGGGGCCGGTGAGAATGAAAAACTGTTTTTT,CASSGQGAGENEKLFF
NA,TRBD2,TRBJ2-1,TRBV29-1,TGCAGCGCCGCCCCTCTAGCGGGGGGAAATGAGCAGTTCTTC,CSAAPLAGGNEQFF
NA,NA,TRBJ1-5,TRBV3-1,TGTGCCAGCAGCCAACAGACAGGCAGCAATCAGCCCCAGCATTTT,CASSQQTGSNQPQHF
NA,TRBD1,TRBJ2-2,TRBV5-1,TGCGCCAGCAGCGCCGGACAGGGTAGCACCGGGGAGCTGTTTTTT,CASSAGQGSTGELFF
few,NA,TRBJ1-2,TRBV28,TGTGCCAGCAGTTTAGGACTTTCAGATGGCTACACCTTC,CASSLGLSDGYTF
NA,NA,TRBJ2-5,TRBV20-1,TGCAGTGCTATGCAGGGATCAGGGGAGACCCAGTACTTC,CSAMQGSGETQYF
NA,TRBD1,TRBJ2-4,TRBV7-9,TGTGCCAGCAGCCGACAGGGGATGGCCAAAAACATTCAGTACTTC,CASSRQGMAKNIQYF
few,TRBD1,TRBJ2-7,TRBV7-2,TGTGCCAGCACCGAGGGGACAGGGCCCTACGAGCAGTACTTC,CASTEGTGPYEQYF
NA,TRBD1,TRBJ1-5,TRBV4-1,TGCGCCAGCAGCCAAGAGGGGACAGGGGGCAGCAATCAGCCCCAGCATTTT,CASSQEGTGGSNQPQHF
once,TRBD2,TRBJ2-7,TRBV11-2,TGTGCCAGCAGCCTAACTAGCGTTAACGAGCAGTACTTC,CASSLTSVNEQYF
NA,NA,TRBJ2-3,TRBV20-1,TGCAGTGTTGAAACCGGGACGCCCTTTGTCACAGATACGCAGTATTTT,CSVETGTPFVTDTQYF
NA,NA,TRBJ1-1,TRBV27,TGTGCCAGCAGTTTAGTTGAGGGGAACACTGAAGCTTTCTTT,CASSLVEGNTEAFF
NA,NA,TRBJ2-5,TRBV12-3/TRBV12-4,TGTGCCAGCAGTTGGGGGGTTGCCCAAGAGACCCAGTACTTC,CASSWGVAQETQYF
NA,NA,TRBJ2-2,TRBV11-2,TGTGCCAGCAGCTCCCGCGGAGCTGCCACCGGGGAGCTGTTTTTT,CASSSRGAATGELFF
NA,NA,TRBJ1-2,TRBV5-1,TGCGCCAGCAGCTGGGCCCCGGGAGGTAACTATGGCTACACCTTC,CASSWAPGGNYGYTF
NA,TRBD1,TRBJ1-2,TRBV4-3,TGCGCCAGCAGCCAAGTTCAAGGACAGGGGGCATATGGCTACACCTTC,CASSQVQGQGAYGYTF
NA,NA,TRBJ1-2,TRBV12-3/TRBV12-4,TGTGCCAGCAGCCCTGGGCAGGAGTATGGCTACACCTTC,CASSPGQEYGYTF
NA,TRBD2,TRBJ2-3,TRBV4-1,TGCGCCAGCAGCCAAGATCGGGCGGGGGGCCCCACAGATACGCAGTATTTT,CASSQDRAGGPTDTQYF
NA,NA,TRBJ2-7,TRBV21-1,TGTGCCAGCAGCAAATGGGCCACGAGGGGGTACGAGCAGTACTTC,CASSKWATRGYEQYF
once,TRBD1,TRBJ2-7,TRBV20-1,TGCAGTGCTAGAGTCGGGACAGGGGGCGATTACGAGCAGTACTTC,CSARVGTGGDYEQYF
NA,TRBD2,TRBJ2-5,TRBV20-1,TGCAGTGCTAGAGTGGGTAGCGGGGGGACGGAGACCCAGTACTTC,CSARVGSGGTETQYF
NA,NA,TRBJ2-3,TRBV20-1,TGCAGTGCGCCGTGGGGACCGGCGCAGTATTTT,CSAPWGPAQYF